The present TCR beta chain was sequenced within a study of cytomegalovirus exposure and HLA in healthy donors. The V end was cut by 5 bases, the J end by 5 bases, with 18 bases between. Germline assignment: CDR1 KGHSH and CDR2 LQKENI. This CDR3 is built from 15 residues. The study's findings and limits: Evidence from a later analysis indicated that most CMV-associated TCR beta chains looked HLA-restricted. A later analysis reportedly found fewer N-insertions in an Asian-associated ancestry cluster than the roughly 670-donor mean. Highly shared variants forming one cluster were likely a sequencing artifact.

60 Vbeta and 13 Jbeta primers were used in PCR. Per the authors' pipeline: Later analysis identified tens of millions of unique TCR beta chains, about 10 million shared. Profiled with immunoSEQ multiplex PCR; TCRdb holds only in-frame clones, not every one. The V and J calls and clone size were taken over from that table, and D and trimming were inferred from the DNA. Of about 130,000 clones listed, roughly 18% are singletons. Note on this clone: Antigen unknown.

The V call is TRBV18, the J call TRBJ1-1; TRBD1 is a possible D gene (5 bases). Source material: PBMCs. This clonotype was obtained from a female donor in good health and CMV-seropositive. The CDR3: CASSSNGGGITEAFF. CDR3 in DNA: TGTGCCAGCTCATCAAACGGGGGTGGGATAACTGAAGCTTTCTTT.